Listed here are 10 T cell receptor beta chains from one sample, sequenced in a study of cytomegalovirus exposure and HLA in healthy donors (dated 2017 in TCRdb). To prepare the library, the immunoSEQ multiplex PCR assay was applied. The source is immuneACCESS, and TCRdb retained only in-frame sequences with V and J called. Part of the clones is not carried over; for the studies checked, unresolved V genes explain less than half of this, and the remainder is unexplained. This sample has 200,000 to 250,000 clones in its table, and 80% to 95% of those were observed once. 1.1% of the sample comes from the top ten. Sequenced sample: PBMCs. All receptors derive from a woman under 30 in good health and CMV-seronegative.

CDR3 nucleotides: TGTGCCAGCAGCCCGACTAGTTTGGGTCAAGAGACCCAGTACTTC. The encoded protein is CASSPTSLGQETQYF. V usage is TRBV7-2 and J usage is TRBJ2-5; maybe TRBD2 (6 bases). CDR1 and CDR2 (germline): SGHTA, FQGNSA. The CDR3 length is 15 residues. V shed 5 bases and J shed 2 bases, with 15 bases lying between them.

V and J are TRBV5-1 and TRBJ1-1, with TRBD1 matching over 9 bases. With V trimmed by 1 base and J by 6 bases, 7 bases remained unmatched. This CDR3 is built from 15 residues. Germline CDR1 and CDR2: SGHRS and YFSETQ. CDR3 amino acids: CASSLPGQGLPEAFF. The CDR3 region has the DNA TGCGCCAGCAGCTTGCCCGGACAGGGGCTTCCTGAAGCTTTCTTT.

This chain uses TRBV11-2 with TRBJ1-2; 7 nucleotides line up with TRBD1. The germline gives CDR1 SGHAT, CDR2 FQNNGV. Trimming at V came to 5 bases and at J to 7 bases, leaving 7 bases not matched to a gene. This CDR3 contains 13 residues. CDR3 sequence reads: CASSTGVGGGYTF. CDR3 coding DNA: TGTGCCAGCAGCACAGGGGTAGGAGGTGGCTACACCTTC.

This chain uses TRBV5-1 with TRBJ1-6, with D hard to call. In germline, CDR1 is SGHRS, CDR2 YFSETQ. V was clipped by 4 bases and J by 8 bases, with 16 bases between them. The CDR3 has 15 amino acids. The DNA for the CDR3 is TGCGCCAGCAGCCCCGGAGCGGTTATGGATTCACCCCTCCACTTT. It encodes CASSPGAVMDSPLHF.

The CDR3 nucleotides read TGTGCCAGTAGTTCCCGGACAGGGACTTACGAGCAGTACTTC. Translated, it gives CASSSRTGTYEQYF. The J gene is TRBJ2-7, the V gene TRBV19; 8 positions agree with TRBD1. Trimming cost V 5 bases and J 4 bases; bases outside gene matches: 7. The CDR3 length is 14 residues. Germline CDR1 reads LNHDA; CDR2 reads SQIVND (reference sequence). Supplemented by reference TRBV19 and TRBJ2-7, the full variable domain reads DGGITQSPKYLFRKEGQNVTLSCEQNLNHDAMYWYRQDPGQGLRLIYYSQIVNDFQKGDIAEGYSVSREKKESFPLTVTSAQKNPTAFYLCASSSRTGTYEQYFGPGTRLTVT.

The rearrangement joins TRBV11-2 to TRBJ1-5, with TRBD1 identical over 7 bases. Germline V gene data show CDR1 as SGHAT and CDR2 as FQNNGV. The trim removed 5 bases at V and 3 bases at J, leaving 7 bases unmatched. The CDR3 spans 15 residues. The chain's CDR3 is CASSLQGITNQPQHF. CDR3 bases: TGTGCCAGCAGCCTACAGGGGATTACCAATCAGCCCCAGCATTTT.

The count of this clone is one. The chain employs TRBV6-1 and TRBJ2-1; D possibly corresponds to TRBD2 (6 bases). The CDR3 is 14 residues long. V gave up 2 bases and J gave up 5 bases, with 10 bases separating them. Germline CDR1 is MNHNS and CDR2 is SASEGT. The CDR3 DNA reads TGTGCCAGCAGTGAACTTGGAGGGAACAATGAGCAGTTCTTC. It codes for CASSELGGNNEQFF.

This chain connects TRBV6-1 to TRBJ2-7; D is possibly TRBD1 (6 bases). In germline, CDR1 is MNHNS, CDR2 SASEGT. V gave up 2 bases and J gave up 2 bases, with 22 bases separating them. The CDR3 is 18 residues long. Here the CDR3 DNA reads TGTGCCAGCAGTGAATCAGCCGGGTGGGGGACATCCACCTACGAGCAGTACTTC. Translating it yields CASSESAGWGTSTYEQYF.

This chain uses TRBV5-1 with TRBJ1-2; the D gene is possibly TRBD1 (6 bases). The CDR3 runs to 18 residues. Germline V gene lookup returns CDR1 SGHRS and CDR2 YFSETQ. The V end lost 3 bases, the J end lost 5 bases, and 26 bases lay between the germline ends. Here the CDR3 reads CASSWGPWATGKQYGYTF. CDR3 coding DNA: TGCGCCAGCAGCTGGGGGCCGTGGGCCACAGGGAAACAATATGGCTACACCTTC. Full variable domain (remainder filled in from reference TRBV5-1 and TRBJ1-2): KAGVTQTPRYLIKTRGQQVTLSCSPISGHRSVSWYQQTPGQGLQFLFEYFSETQRNKGNFPGRFSGRQFSNSRSEMNVSTLELGDSALYLCASSWGPWATGKQYGYTFGSGTRLTVV.

The chain is built from TRBV7-3 and TRBJ2-3, with TRBD2 matching 7 bases. This CDR3 comprises 16 residues. V lost 4 bases, J lost 2 bases, and 9 bases stayed unmatched. Per germline, CDR1 SGHTA and CDR2 FQGTGA. The CDR3 sequence is CASSSGLGVNTDTQYF. DNA for the CDR3: TGTGCCAGCAGCTCTGGACTAGGCGTAAACACAGATACGCAGTATTTT.